The 2 T cell receptor beta chains given below trace back to one sample, sequenced in a study of blood T cells in healthy people across ages. A second about 7 to 12 cycle PCR used barcoded and J-beta primers. MiXCR, applied by TCRdb to the 5' RACE reads, yields one record per CDR3 protein. The data hold 550,000 to 650,000 distinct CDR3 sequences, with approximately 26% observed a single time. These same data were also listed under a study on T cells of mothers and their children.

The material sequenced was blood. The receptor set was obtained from a boy between 2 and 10 years old in good health.

The chain is built from TRBV5-1 and TRBJ2-5; 11 bases are a match to TRBD2. The junction had 4 bases not matched to a gene; V was cut back by 4 bases and J by 5 bases. The CDR3 consists of 14 residues. Germline V gene sequence: CDR1 SGHRS, CDR2 YFSETQ. The CDR3: CASSVTSGTETQYF. DNA for the CDR3: TGCGCCAGCAGCGTGACTAGCGGGACCGAGACCCAGTACTTC.

This rearrangement joins TRBV6-5 to TRBJ2-2; D is perhaps TRBD2 (6 bases). Germline CDR1 is MNHEY and CDR2 is SVGAGI. The CDR3 totals 16 residues. With 0 bases removed from V and 1 base from J, the gap between germline ends came to 9 bases. CDR3 amino acids: CASSYSGGGNTGELFF. The CDR3 coding sequence is TGTGCCAGCAGTTACTCTGGGGGAGGGAACACCGGGGAGCTGTTTTTT.